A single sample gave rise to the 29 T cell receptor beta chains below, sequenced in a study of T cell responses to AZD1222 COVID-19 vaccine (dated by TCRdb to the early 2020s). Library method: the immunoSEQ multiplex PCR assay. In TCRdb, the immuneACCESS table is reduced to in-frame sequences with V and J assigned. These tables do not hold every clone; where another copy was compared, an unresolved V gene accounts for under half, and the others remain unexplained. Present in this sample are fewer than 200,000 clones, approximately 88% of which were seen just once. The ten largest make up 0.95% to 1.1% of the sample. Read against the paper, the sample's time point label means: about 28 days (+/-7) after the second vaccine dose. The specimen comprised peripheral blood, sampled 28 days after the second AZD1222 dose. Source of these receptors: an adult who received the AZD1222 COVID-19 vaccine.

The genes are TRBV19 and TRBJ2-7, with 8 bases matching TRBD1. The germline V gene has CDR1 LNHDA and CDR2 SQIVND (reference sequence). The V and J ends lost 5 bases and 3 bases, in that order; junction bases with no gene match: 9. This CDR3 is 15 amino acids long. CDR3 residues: CASSSPGQGFYEQYF. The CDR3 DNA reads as TGTGCCAGTAGTTCCCCCGGACAGGGTTTCTACGAGCAGTACTTC.

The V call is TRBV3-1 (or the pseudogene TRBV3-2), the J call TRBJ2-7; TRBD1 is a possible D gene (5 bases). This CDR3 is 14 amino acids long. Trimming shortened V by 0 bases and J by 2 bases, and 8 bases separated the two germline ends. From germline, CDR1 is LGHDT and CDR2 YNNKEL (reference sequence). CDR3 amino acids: CASSQDIGAYEQYF. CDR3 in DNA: TGTGCCAGCAGCCAAGATATAGGGGCCTACGAGCAGTACTTC.

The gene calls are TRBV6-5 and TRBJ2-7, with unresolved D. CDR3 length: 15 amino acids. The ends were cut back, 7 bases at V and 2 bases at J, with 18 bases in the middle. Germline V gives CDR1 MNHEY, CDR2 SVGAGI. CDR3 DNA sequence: TGTGCCAGCACCCAAGACTCGGCAGGCCCCTACGAGCAGTACTTC. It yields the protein CASTQDSAGPYEQYF.

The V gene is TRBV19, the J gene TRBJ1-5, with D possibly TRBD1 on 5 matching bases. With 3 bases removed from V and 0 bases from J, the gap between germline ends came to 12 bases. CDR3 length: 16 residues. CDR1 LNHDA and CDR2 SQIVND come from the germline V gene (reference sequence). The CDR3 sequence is CASSIPLGLSNQPQHF. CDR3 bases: TGTGCCAGTAGTATCCCGCTGGGGCTTAGCAATCAGCCCCAGCATTTT.

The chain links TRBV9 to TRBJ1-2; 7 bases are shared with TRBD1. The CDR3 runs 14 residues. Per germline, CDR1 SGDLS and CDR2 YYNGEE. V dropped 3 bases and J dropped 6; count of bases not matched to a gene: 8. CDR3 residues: CASSARQGWNGYTF. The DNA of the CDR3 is TGTGCCAGCAGCGCCCGACAGGGTTGGAATGGCTACACCTTC.

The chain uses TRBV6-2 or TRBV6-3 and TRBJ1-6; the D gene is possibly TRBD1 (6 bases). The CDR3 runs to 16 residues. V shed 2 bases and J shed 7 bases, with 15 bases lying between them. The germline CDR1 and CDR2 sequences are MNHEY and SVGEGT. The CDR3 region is CASSYTGARRNSPLHF. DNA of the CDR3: TGTGCCAGCAGTTACACGGGGGCGCGGAGGAATTCACCCCTCCACTTT.

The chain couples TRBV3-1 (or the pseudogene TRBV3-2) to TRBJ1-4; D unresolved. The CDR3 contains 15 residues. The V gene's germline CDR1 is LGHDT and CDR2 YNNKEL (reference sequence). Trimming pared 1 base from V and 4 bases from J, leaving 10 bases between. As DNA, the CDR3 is TGTGCCAGCAGCCAAGGGGTGGGGTTTAATGAAAAACTGTTTTTT. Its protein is CASSQGVGFNEKLFF.

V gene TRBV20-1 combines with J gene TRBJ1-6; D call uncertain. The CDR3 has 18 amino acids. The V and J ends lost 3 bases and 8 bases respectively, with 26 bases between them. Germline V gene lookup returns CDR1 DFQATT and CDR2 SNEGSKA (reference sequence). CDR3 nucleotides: TGCAGTGCTAGTATGATTCGAGACTCTTGGTCATGGGATTCACCCCTCCACTTT. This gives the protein CSASMIRDSWSWDSPLHF.

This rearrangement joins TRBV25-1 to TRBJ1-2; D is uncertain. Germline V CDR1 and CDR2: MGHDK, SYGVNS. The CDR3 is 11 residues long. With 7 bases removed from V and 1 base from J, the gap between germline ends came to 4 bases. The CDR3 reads CASTNNYGYTF. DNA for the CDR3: TGTGCCAGCACCAATAACTATGGCTACACCTTC.

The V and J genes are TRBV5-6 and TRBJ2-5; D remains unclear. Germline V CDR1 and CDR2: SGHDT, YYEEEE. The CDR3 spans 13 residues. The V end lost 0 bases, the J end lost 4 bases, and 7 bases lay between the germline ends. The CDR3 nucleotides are TGTGCCAGCAGCTTGGCCCACGGAGAGACCCAGTACTTC. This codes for CASSLAHGETQYF.

In DNA form, the CDR3 reads TGTGCCAGCAGCTTGGCCGAGGGGCGGTATGGCTACACCTTC. This gives the protein CASSLAEGRYGYTF. J is TRBJ1-2 and V is TRBV5-4; D is possibly TRBD1 (5 bases). Trimming pared 0 bases from V and 5 bases from J, leaving 11 bases between. Per the germline V gene, CDR1 is SGHNT and CDR2 is YYREEE (reference sequence). The CDR3 length is 14 residues.

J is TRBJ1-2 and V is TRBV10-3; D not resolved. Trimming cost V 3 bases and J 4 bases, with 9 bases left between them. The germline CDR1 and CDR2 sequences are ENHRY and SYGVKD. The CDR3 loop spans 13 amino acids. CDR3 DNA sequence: TGTGCCATCAGTGACGACCGGGCCTATGGCTACACCTTC. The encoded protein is CAISDDRAYGYTF.

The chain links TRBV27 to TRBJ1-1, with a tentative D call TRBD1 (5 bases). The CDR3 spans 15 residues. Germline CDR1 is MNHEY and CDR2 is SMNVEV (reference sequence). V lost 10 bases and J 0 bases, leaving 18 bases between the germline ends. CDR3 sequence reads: CATRRQPKMNTEAFF. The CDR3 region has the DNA TGTGCCACCAGGAGACAGCCCAAGATGAACACTGAAGCTTTCTTT.

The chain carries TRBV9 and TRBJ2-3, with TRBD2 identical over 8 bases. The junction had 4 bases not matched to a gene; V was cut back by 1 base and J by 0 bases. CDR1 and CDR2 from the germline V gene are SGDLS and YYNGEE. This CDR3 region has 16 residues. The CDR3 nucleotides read TGTGCCAGCAGCGTATCCCCGGGGGGGAGCACAGATACGCAGTATTTT. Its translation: CASSVSPGGSTDTQYF.

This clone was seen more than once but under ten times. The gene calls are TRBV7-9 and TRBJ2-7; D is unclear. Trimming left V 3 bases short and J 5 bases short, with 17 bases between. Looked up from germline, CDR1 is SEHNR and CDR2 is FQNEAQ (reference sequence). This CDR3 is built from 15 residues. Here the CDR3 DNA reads TGTGCCAGCAGCTTTATTTTGCCAGGCGTGGACGAGCAGTACTTC. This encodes CASSFILPGVDEQYF.

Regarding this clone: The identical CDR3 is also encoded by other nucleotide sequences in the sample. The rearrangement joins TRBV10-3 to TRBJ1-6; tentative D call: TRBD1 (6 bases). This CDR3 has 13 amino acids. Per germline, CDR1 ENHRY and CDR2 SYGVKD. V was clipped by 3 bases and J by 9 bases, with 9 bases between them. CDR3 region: CAISEQGTSPLHF. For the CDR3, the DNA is TGTGCCATCAGTGAACAGGGAACTTCACCCCTCCACTTT.

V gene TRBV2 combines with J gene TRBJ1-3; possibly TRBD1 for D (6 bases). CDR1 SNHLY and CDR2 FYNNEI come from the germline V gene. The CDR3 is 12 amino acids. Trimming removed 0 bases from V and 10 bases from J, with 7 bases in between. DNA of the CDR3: TGTGCCAGCAGTGAAGCTAGGGGGACCATATATTTT. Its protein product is CASSEARGTIYF. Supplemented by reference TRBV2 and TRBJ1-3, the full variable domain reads EPEVTQTPSHQVTQMGQEVILRCVPISNHLYFYWYRQILGQKVEFLVSFYNNEISEKSEIFDDQFSVERPDGSNFTLKIRSTKLEDSAMYFCASSEARGTIYFGEGSWLTVV.

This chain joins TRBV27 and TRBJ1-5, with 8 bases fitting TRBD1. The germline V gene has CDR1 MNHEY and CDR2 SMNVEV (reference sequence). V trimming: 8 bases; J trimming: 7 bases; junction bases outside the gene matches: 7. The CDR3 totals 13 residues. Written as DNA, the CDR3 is TGTGCCAGCGGACAGGGTTTGAGGCAGCCCCAGCATTTT. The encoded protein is CASGQGLRQPQHF.

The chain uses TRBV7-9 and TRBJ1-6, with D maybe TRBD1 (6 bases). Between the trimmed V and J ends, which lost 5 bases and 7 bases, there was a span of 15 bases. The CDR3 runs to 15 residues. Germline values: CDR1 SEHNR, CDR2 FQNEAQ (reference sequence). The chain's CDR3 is CASSENLTGNSPLHF. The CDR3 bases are TGTGCCAGCAGCGAAAACCTAACAGGGAATTCACCCCTCCACTTT.

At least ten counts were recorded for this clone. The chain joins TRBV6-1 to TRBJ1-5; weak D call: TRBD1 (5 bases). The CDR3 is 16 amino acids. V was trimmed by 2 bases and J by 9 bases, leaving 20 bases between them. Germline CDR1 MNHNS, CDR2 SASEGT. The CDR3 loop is CASSETLGRGSLPQHF. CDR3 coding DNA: TGTGCCAGCAGTGAAACATTGGGCCGGGGGAGTCTGCCCCAGCATTTT.

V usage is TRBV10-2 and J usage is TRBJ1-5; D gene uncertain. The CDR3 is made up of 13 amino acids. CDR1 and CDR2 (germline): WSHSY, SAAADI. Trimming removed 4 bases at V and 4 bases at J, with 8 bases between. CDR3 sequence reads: CASSAALNQPQHF. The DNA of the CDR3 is TGCGCCAGCAGTGCAGCCTTAAATCAGCCCCAGCATTTT.

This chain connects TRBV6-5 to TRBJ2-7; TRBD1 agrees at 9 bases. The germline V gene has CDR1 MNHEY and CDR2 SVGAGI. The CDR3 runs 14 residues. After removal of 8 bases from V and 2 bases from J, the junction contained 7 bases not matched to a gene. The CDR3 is CASRIGTGTYEQYF. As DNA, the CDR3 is TGTGCCAGCCGAATTGGGACAGGGACCTACGAGCAGTACTTC.

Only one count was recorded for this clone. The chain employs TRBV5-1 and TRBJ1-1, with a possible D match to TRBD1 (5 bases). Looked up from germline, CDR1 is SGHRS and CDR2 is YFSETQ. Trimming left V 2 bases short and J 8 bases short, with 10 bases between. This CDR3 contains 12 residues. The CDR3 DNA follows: TGCGCCAGCAGCTTACCAGGGACCGAAGCTTTCTTT. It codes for CASSLPGTEAFF.

The CDR3 protein is CSVGMANYGYTF. The CDR3, as DNA: TGCAGCGTTGGTATGGCTAACTATGGCTACACCTTC. The chain couples TRBV29-1 to TRBJ1-2, with D hard to call. This CDR3 region has 12 residues. CDR1 and CDR2 from the germline V gene are SQVTM and ANQGSEA. V dropped 4 bases and J dropped 0 bases, with 6 bases sitting between them.

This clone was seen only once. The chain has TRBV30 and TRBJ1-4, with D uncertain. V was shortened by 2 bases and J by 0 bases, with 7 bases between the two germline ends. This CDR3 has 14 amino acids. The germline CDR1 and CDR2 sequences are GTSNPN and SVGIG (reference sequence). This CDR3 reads CAWSRGTTNEKLFF. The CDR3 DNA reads TGTGCCTGGAGTAGAGGGACAACTAATGAAAAACTGTTTTTT.

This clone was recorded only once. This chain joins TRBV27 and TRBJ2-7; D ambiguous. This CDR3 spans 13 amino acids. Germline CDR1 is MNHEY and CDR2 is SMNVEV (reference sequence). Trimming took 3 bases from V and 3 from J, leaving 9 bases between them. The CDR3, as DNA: TGTGCCAGCAGTTTGTACGACCACTACGAGCAGTACTTC. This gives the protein CASSLYDHYEQYF.

The CDR3 region is CASGLSRGTATNEKLFF. The CDR3 DNA is TGTGCTAGTGGTTTGAGCCGGGGGACAGCAACTAATGAAAAACTGTTTTTT. The chain has TRBV12-5 and TRBJ1-4; 7 nucleotides match TRBD1. With V trimmed by 2 bases and J by 0 bases, 6 bases remained unmatched. The CDR3 length is 17 residues. Germline loops: CDR1 LGHNT, CDR2 FRNRAP. Full variable domain (missing parts from reference TRBV12-5 and TRBJ1-4): DARVTQTPRHKVTEMGQEVTMRCQPILGHNTVFWYRQTMMQGLELLAYFRNRAPLDDSGMPKDRFSAEMPDATLATLKIQPSEPRDSAVYFCASGLSRGTATNEKLFFGSGTQLSVL.

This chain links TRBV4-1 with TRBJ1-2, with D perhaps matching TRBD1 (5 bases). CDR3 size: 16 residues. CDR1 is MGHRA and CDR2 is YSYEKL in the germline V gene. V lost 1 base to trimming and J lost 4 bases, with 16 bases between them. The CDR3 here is CASSQVGGGGIYGYTF. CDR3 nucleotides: TGCGCCAGCAGCCAAGTTGGCGGGGGTGGCATCTATGGCTACACCTTC.

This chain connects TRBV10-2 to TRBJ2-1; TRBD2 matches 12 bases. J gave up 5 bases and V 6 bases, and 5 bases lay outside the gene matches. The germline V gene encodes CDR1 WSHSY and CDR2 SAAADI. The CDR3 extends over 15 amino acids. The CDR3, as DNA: TGCGCCAGCAGCCTTCTAGCGGGGGGGCACAATGAGCAGTTCTTC. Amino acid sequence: CASSLLAGGHNEQFF.